These 22 T cell receptor beta chains were sequenced from one sample in a study of blood T cell repertoires in COVID-19. Clones were sequenced by immunoSEQ multiplex PCR, and TCRdb holds only the in-frame ones, with some missing. The sample holds roughly 220,000 clones; over 75% are singletons and the top ten take over 4.5%. Sequenced sample: peripheral blood. All receptors come from a man at least 80 years old with acute or convalescent COVID-19.

This sequence joins TRBV27 and TRBJ1-1; 7 bases fit TRBD1. Germline CDR1 reads MNHEY; CDR2 reads SMNVEV (reference sequence). With 6 bases clipped from V and 0 bases from J, the junction kept 4 bases outside the gene matches. The CDR3 extends over 14 amino acids. CDR3 region: CASRQQGLNTEAFF. The CDR3 region has the DNA TGTGCCAGCAGGCAACAGGGGCTGAACACTGAAGCTTTCTTT.

This chain links TRBV15 with TRBJ1-4; no definite D call. The CDR3 runs 16 residues. V gave up 0 bases and J gave up 7 bases, with 15 bases separating them. The germline V gene has CDR1 LNHNV and CDR2 YYDKDF (reference sequence). CDR3: CATSRDHGSLAEKLFF. The DNA for the CDR3 is TGTGCCACCAGCAGAGATCATGGGTCTTTAGCTGAAAAACTGTTTTTT.

The gene calls are TRBV5-1 and TRBJ2-7; TRBD2 agrees at 7 bases. The CDR3 spans 14 residues. Trimming removed 5 bases from V and 7 bases from J; junction bases left unmatched: 12. The germline gives CDR1 SGHRS, CDR2 YFSETQ. The chain's CDR3 is CASRWSGGETEQYF. CDR3 nucleotides: TGCGCCAGCAGGTGGTCGGGGGGTGAAACGGAGCAGTACTTC. The whole variable domain, filled in from reference TRBV5-1 and TRBJ2-7, reads KAGVTQTPRYLIKTRGQQVTLSCSPISGHRSVSWYQQTPGQGLQFLFEYFSETQRNKGNFPGRFSGRQFSNSRSEMNVSTLELGDSALYLCASRWSGGETEQYFGPGTRLTVT.

J is TRBJ2-4 and V is TRBV12-3 or TRBV12-4; 7 bases agree with TRBD2. The CDR3 has 13 residues. V lost 5 bases and J lost 9; bases outside the gene matches: 7. The CDR3 DNA reads TGTGCCAGCAGTGAGGGACTAAAGTCCATTCAGTACTTC. Translated, it gives CASSEGLKSIQYF.

The gene calls are TRBV6-5 and TRBJ1-5; the D is unclear. V shed 2 bases and J shed 0 bases, with 11 bases lying between them. There are 16 residues in the CDR3. CDR1 and CDR2 (germline): MNHEY, SVGAGI. CDR3 region: CASSYTQINSNQPQHF. The CDR3 DNA is TGTGCCAGCAGTTACACACAGATAAATAGCAATCAGCCCCAGCATTTT.

The gene calls are TRBV6-5 and TRBJ2-1; 12 positions match TRBD1. There are 14 residues in the CDR3. The germline V gene encodes CDR1 MNHEY and CDR2 SVGAGI. J gave up 9 bases and V 5 bases, and 5 bases lay outside the gene matches. CDR3 nucleotides: TGTGCCAGCAGTCGGGACAGGGGGCGCGGTGAGCAGTTCTTC. Translating gives CASSRDRGRGEQFF.

This clone has only a few counts. The rearrangement joins TRBV18 to TRBJ1-5, with a weak D call TRBD1 (5 bases). Germline CDR1 reads KGHSH; CDR2 reads LQKENI. The length of the CDR3 is 15 residues. The ends were cut back, 6 bases at V and 0 bases at J, with 12 bases in the middle. The CDR3 nucleotides are TGTGCCAGCTCGGCTGGGGGGGTTAGCAATCAGCCCCAGCATTTT. Its translation: CASSAGGVSNQPQHF.

The chain employs TRBV28 and TRBJ2-7; D remains ambiguous. V shed 3 bases and J shed 1 base, with 10 bases lying between them. CDR1 and CDR2 (germline): MDHEN, SYDVKM. This CDR3 comprises 14 residues. In nucleotides, the CDR3 is TGTGCCAGCAGTTTCGTTAAACGGTCCTACGAGCAGTACTTC. This encodes CASSFVKRSYEQYF.

The gene calls are TRBV27 and TRBJ1-5; 7 bases line up with TRBD1. CDR3 size: 15 residues. Losses at the gene ends were 6 bases for V and 2 bases for J; bases not matched to a gene: 7. Looked up from germline, CDR1 is MNHEY and CDR2 is SMNVEV (reference sequence). This CDR3 is CASRQDQGGNQPQHF. In nucleotides, the CDR3 is TGTGCCAGCAGGCAAGACCAGGGGGGCAATCAGCCCCAGCATTTT.

The chain recombines TRBV6-5 with TRBJ1-6, with D tentatively TRBD1 (6 bases). Trimming removed 4 bases at V and 10 bases at J, with 14 bases between. There are 14 residues in the CDR3. From germline, CDR1 is MNHEY and CDR2 SVGAGI. The CDR3 sequence is CASSFRGTGSPLHF. Written as DNA, the CDR3 is TGTGCCAGCAGTTTCAGGGGCACAGGGTCACCCCTCCACTTT.

The chain joins TRBV30 to TRBJ2-4; 8 positions match TRBD1. With V trimmed by 4 bases and J by 13 bases, 12 bases remained unmatched. The CDR3 loop spans 13 amino acids. Germline values: CDR1 GTSNPN, CDR2 SVGIG (reference sequence). CDR3 coding DNA: TGTGCCTGGACTTGGCCAGGGGGCTTCTCCCAGTACTTC. Encoded protein: CAWTWPGGFSQYF. The full variable domain, rest sourced from reference TRBV30 and TRBJ2-4, is SQTIHQWPATLVQPVGSPLSLECTVEGTSNPNLYWYRQAAGRGLQLLFYSVGIGQISSEVPQNLSASRPQDRQFILSSKKLLLSDSGFYLCAWTWPGGFSQYFGAGTRLSVL.

The chain joins TRBV10-3 to TRBJ1-2; D is unresolved. V lost 0 bases, J lost 3 bases, and 5 bases lay in between. Germline CDR1 is ENHRY and CDR2 is SYGVKD. CDR3 length equals 13 residues. The CDR3 DNA sequence: TGTGCCATCAGTGAGTCGGCAGACTATGGCTACACCTTC. Amino acids: CAISESADYGYTF.

This chain joins TRBV19 and TRBJ2-3, with 10 bases that match TRBD1. This CDR3 region has 16 residues. The junction had 4 bases not matched to a gene; V was cut back by 4 bases and J by 0 bases. CDR1 and CDR2 (germline): LNHDA, SQIVND (reference sequence). The CDR3 nucleotides read TGTGCCAGTAGTAGAAGGACAGGGGGGAGCACAGATACGCAGTATTTT. Protein: CASSRRTGGSTDTQYF.

The chain employs TRBV4-1 and TRBJ2-2, with 8 bases aligning to TRBD1. V lost 3 bases and J lost 1; bases outside the gene matches: 7. The CDR3 loop spans 17 amino acids. Germline-derived CDR1 and CDR2 are MGHRA and YSYEKL. For the CDR3, the DNA is TGCGCCAGCAGCCACTGGGCCGGGACAGGGAACACCGGGGAGCTGTTTTTT. As protein: CASSHWAGTGNTGELFF.

The chain joins TRBV5-1 to TRBJ2-2; 7 positions agree with TRBD2. Looked up from germline, CDR1 is SGHRS and CDR2 is YFSETQ. The V segment lost 3 bases and the J segment 7 bases; nucleotides outside the gene matches: 6. This CDR3 has 14 residues. CDR3 amino acids: CASSSGLGDGELFF. The CDR3 bases are TGCGCCAGCAGCTCCGGACTAGGTGACGGGGAGCTGTTTTTT.

The chain is built from TRBV29-1 and TRBJ1-1, with D maybe TRBD1 (6 bases). V was shortened by 0 bases and J by 1 base, with 9 bases between the two germline ends. This CDR3 comprises 14 residues. Per germline, CDR1 SQVTM and CDR2 ANQGSEA. CDR3 sequence (DNA): TGCAGCGTTGAAGAGGTACAGGGGAACACTGAAGCTTTCTTT. It codes for CSVEEVQGNTEAFF.

The chain joins TRBV5-4 to TRBJ2-3, with TRBD1 matching 8 bases. Trimming cost V 4 bases and J 2 bases; bases outside gene matches: 6. This CDR3 has 15 amino acids. Germline V lookup: CDR1 SGHNT, CDR2 YYREEE (reference sequence). CDR3 loop: CASSQRQGFTDTQYF. The CDR3 DNA reads TGTGCCAGCAGCCAACGACAGGGGTTCACAGATACGCAGTATTTT. The full variable domain, its missing parts supplied by reference TRBV5-4 and TRBJ2-3, is ETGVTQSPTHLIKTRGQQVTLRCSSQSGHNTVSWYQQALGQGPQFIFQYYREEENGRGNFPPRFSGLQFPNYSSELNVNALELDDSALYLCASSQRQGFTDTQYFGPGTRLTVL.

V usage is TRBV5-1 and J usage is TRBJ2-7; possible D gene TRBD2, 5 bases. CDR3 length equals 13 residues. Germline loops: CDR1 SGHRS, CDR2 YFSETQ. V lost 4 bases to trimming and J lost 5 bases, with 13 bases between them. CDR3 sequence reads: CASSRRTGDEQYF. Written as DNA, the CDR3 is TGCGCCAGCAGCAGGAGAACCGGGGACGAGCAGTACTTC.

Only a few counts were recorded for this clone. This chain uses TRBV12-3 or TRBV12-4 with TRBJ2-7; perhaps TRBD2 as D (5 bases). V dropped 3 bases and J dropped 7 bases, with 13 bases sitting between them. The CDR3 is made up of 13 amino acids. Here the CDR3 DNA reads TGTGCCAGCAGTTTCGGACTTCGCCTAGAGCAGTACGTC. Translated: CASSFGLRLEQYV.

The V gene is TRBV14, the J gene TRBJ2-7, with 9 bases aligning to TRBD1. J gave up 0 bases and V 4 bases, and 4 bases lay outside the gene matches. The CDR3 has 15 residues. Germline V gene data show CDR1 as SGHDN and CDR2 as FVKESK. CDR3 sequence reads: CASSLGQGRSYEQYV. The CDR3 DNA reads TGTGCCAGCAGCCTCGGACAGGGGCGCTCCTACGAGCAGTACGTC.

The chain links TRBV11-2 to TRBJ2-3, with 9 bases that match TRBD2. J gave up 0 bases and V 2 bases, and 9 bases lay outside the gene matches. Germline values: CDR1 SGHAT, CDR2 FQNNGV. This CDR3 comprises 18 residues. The CDR3, as DNA: TGTGCCAGCAGCTTAAGGCCTAGCGGGACTTCTAGCACAGATACGCAGTATTTT. Translation: CASSLRPSGTSSTDTQYF.

The rearrangement joins TRBV11-2 to TRBJ2-7; 7 bases are a match to TRBD2. The CDR3 totals 13 residues. Trimming removed 5 bases from V and 3 bases from J; junction bases left unmatched: 4. Germline values: CDR1 SGHAT, CDR2 FQNNGV. CDR3 bases: TGTGCCAGCAGCGCGACTAGCCGCTACGAGCAGTACGTC. It encodes CASSATSRYEQYV.